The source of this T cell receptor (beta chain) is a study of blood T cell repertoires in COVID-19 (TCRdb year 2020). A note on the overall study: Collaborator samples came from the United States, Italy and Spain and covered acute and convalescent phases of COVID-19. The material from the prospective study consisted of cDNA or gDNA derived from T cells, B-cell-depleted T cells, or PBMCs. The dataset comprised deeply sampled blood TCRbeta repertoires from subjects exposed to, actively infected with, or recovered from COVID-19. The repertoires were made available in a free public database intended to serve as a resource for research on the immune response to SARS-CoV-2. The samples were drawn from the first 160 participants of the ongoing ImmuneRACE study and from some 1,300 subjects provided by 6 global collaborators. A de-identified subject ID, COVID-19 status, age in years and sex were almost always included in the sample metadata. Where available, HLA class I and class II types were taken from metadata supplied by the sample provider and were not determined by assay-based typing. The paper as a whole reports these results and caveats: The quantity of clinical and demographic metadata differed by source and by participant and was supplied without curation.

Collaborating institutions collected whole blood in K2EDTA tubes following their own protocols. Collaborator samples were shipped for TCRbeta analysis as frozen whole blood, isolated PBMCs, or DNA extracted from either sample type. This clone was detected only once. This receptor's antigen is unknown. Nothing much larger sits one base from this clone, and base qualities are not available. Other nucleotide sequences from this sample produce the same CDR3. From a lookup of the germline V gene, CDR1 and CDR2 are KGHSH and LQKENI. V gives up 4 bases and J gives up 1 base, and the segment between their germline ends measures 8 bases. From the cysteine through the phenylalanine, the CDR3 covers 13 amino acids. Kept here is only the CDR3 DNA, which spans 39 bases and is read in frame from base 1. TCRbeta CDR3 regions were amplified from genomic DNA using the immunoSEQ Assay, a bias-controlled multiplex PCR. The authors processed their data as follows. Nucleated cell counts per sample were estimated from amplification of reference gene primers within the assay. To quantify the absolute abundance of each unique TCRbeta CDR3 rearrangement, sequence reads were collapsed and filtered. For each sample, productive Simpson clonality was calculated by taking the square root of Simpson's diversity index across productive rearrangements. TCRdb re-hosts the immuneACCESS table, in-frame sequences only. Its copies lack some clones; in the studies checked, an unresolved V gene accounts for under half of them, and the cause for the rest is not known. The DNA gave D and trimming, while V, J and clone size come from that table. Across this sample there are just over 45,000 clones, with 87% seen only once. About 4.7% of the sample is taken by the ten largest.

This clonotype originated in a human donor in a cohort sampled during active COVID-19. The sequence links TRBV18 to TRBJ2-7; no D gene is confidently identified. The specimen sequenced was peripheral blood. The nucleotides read TGTGCCAGCTCACTAAGCGAGTCCTACGAGCAGTACTTC. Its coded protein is CASSLSESYEQYF. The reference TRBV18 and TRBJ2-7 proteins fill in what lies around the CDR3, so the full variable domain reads NAGVMQNPRHLVRRRGQEARLRCSPMKGHSHVYWYRQLPEEGLKFMVYLQKENIIDESGMPKERFSAEFPKEGPSILRIQQVVRGDSAAYFCASSLSESYEQYFGPGTRLTVT.